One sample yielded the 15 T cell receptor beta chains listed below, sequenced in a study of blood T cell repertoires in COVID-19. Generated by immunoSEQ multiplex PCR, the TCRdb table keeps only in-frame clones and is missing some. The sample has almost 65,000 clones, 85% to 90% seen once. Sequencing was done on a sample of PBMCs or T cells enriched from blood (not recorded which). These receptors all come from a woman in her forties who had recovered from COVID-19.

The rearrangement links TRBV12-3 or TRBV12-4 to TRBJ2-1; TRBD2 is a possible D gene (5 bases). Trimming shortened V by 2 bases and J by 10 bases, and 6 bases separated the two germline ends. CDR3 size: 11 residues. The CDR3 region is CASSLRREQFF. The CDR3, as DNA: TGTGCCAGCAGTTTACGGAGGGAGCAGTTCTTC.

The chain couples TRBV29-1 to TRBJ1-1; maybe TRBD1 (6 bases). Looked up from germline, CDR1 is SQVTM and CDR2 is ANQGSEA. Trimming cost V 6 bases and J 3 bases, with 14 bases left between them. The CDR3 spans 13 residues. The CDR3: CSVRRGGDTEAFF. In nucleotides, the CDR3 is TGCAGCGTCAGGAGAGGGGGGGACACTGAAGCTTTCTTT.

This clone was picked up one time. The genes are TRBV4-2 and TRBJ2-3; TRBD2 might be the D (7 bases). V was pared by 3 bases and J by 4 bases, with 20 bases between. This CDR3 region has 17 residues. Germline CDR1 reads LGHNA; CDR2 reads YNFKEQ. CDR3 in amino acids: CASSQGGRFGIADTQYF. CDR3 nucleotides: TGTGCCAGCAGCCAGGGGGGGCGATTTGGAATCGCAGATACGCAGTATTTT.

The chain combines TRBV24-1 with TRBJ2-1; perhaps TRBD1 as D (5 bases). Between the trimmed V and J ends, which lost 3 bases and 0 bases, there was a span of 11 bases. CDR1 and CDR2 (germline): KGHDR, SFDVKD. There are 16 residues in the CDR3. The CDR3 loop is CATSDPDTDSYNEQFF. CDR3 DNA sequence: TGTGCCACCAGTGATCCGGACACGGACTCCTACAATGAGCAGTTCTTC.

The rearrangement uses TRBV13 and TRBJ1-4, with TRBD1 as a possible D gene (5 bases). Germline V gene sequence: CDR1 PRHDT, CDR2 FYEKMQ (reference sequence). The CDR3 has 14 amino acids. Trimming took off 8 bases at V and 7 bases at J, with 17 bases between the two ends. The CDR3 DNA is TGTGCCAGCGGCCAGGGAGGGGATAGTGAAAAACTGTTTTTT. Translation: CASGQGGDSEKLFF. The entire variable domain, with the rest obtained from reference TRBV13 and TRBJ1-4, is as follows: AAGVIQSPRHLIKEKRETATLKCYPIPRHDTVYWYQQGPGQDPQFLISFYEKMQSDKGSIPDRFSAQQFSDYHSELNMSSLELGDSALYFCASGQGGDSEKLFFGSGTQLSVL.

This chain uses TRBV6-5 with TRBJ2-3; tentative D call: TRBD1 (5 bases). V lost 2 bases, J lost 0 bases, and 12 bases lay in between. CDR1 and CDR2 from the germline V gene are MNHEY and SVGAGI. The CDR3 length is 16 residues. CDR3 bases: TGTGCCAGCAGTTACCGACAGTTTTCTAGCACAGATACGCAGTATTTT. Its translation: CASSYRQFSSTDTQYF.

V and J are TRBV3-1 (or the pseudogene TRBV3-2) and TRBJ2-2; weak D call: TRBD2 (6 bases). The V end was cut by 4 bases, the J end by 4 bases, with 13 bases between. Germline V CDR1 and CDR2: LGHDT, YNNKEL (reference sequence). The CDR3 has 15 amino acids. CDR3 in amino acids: CASSPPGRITGELFF. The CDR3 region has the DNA TGTGCCAGCAGCCCCCCTGGGAGGATCACCGGGGAGCTGTTTTTT.

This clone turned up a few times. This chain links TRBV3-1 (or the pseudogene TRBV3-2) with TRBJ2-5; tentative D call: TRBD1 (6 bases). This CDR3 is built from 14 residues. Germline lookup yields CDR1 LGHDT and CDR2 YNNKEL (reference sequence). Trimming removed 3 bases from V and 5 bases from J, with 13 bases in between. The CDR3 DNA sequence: TGTGCCAGCAGCCACCCAGGGGCGCAGGAGACCCAGTACTTC. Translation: CASSHPGAQETQYF.

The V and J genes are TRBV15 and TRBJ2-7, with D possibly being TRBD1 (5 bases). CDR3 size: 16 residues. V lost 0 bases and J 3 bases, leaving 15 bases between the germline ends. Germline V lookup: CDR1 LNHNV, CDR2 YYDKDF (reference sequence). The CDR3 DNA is TGTGCCACCAGCAGAGATCAGGGCCAGGATGGCTACGAGCAGTACTTC. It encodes CATSRDQGQDGYEQYF.

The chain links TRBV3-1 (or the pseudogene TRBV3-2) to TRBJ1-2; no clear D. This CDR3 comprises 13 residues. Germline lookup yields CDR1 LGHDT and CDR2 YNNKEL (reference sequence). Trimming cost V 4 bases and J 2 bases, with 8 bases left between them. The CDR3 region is CASSRGENYGYTF. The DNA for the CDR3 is TGTGCCAGCAGCCGTGGAGAGAACTATGGCTACACCTTC.

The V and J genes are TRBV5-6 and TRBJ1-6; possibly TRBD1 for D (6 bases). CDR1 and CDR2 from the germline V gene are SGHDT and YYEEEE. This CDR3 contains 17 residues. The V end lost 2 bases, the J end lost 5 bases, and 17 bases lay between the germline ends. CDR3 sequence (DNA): TGTGCCAGCAGCTTTAAGGTGGACAGAAAAAATAATTCACCCCTCCACTTT. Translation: CASSFKVDRKNNSPLHF.

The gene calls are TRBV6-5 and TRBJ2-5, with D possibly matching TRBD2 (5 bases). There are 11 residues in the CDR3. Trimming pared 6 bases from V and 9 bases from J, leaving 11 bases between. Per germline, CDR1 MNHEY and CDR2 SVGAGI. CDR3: CASREFGAQYF. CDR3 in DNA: TGTGCCAGCAGGGAGTTCGGGGCCCAGTACTTC.

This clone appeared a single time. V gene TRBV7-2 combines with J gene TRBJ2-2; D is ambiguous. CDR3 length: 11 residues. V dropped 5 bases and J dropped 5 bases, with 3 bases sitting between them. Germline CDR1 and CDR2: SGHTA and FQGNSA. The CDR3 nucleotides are TGTGCCAGCAGCCTTACCGGGGAGCTGTTTTTT. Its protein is CASSLTGELFF.

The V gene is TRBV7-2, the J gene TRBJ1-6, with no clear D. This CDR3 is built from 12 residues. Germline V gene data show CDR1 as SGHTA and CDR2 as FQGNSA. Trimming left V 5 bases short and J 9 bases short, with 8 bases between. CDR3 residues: CASSTDVSPLHF. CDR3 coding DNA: TGTGCCAGCAGCACAGACGTTTCACCCCTCCACTTT.

The CDR3 loop is CASSAATDPRLDYGYTF. The CDR3 DNA reads TGTGCCAGCAGTGCAGCGACCGACCCACGACTTGACTATGGCTACACCTTC. The chain links TRBV25-1 to TRBJ1-2; D unresolved. The CDR3 is made up of 17 amino acids. The V end was cut by 4 bases, the J end by 3 bases, with 21 bases between. Per the germline V gene, CDR1 is MGHDK and CDR2 is SYGVNS.